A single sample gave rise to the 6 T cell receptor beta chains below, sequenced in a study of monozygotic twins with inflammatory bowel disease. Reanalyzing the 5' RACE reads, TCRdb keeps one entry per CDR3 protein, without DNA. The repertoire shows 110,000 to 150,000 distinct CDR3 sequences; the top ten hold over 1%. The sample comprised blood. Receptor source: a human donor with ulcerative colitis or Crohn's disease, or a healthy co-twin of an affected twin (not recorded which).

The chain employs TRBV4-1 and TRBJ2-3; as DNA is missing, the TRBD2 call by TCRdb cannot be tested. Germline CDR1 MGHRA, CDR2 YSYEKL. The CDR3 spans 18 residues. This chain's CDR3 is CASRFRPSGTTITDTQYF.

J is TRBJ2-1 and V is TRBV20-1; the TRBD2 assignment by TCRdb is unverifiable without DNA. This CDR3 has 17 amino acids. In germline, CDR1 is DFQATT, CDR2 SNEGSKA (reference sequence). This chain's CDR3 is CSARDGSGRGSYNEQFF.

V is TRBV10-3 and J is TRBJ2-1. The CDR3 consists of 14 residues. From germline, CDR1 is ENHRY and CDR2 SYGVKD. CDR3 region: CAISAEVLDPEQFF.

The chain recombines TRBV5-1 with TRBJ2-7; TCRdb proposes TRBD1, but this gene call is untestable without DNA. Germline-derived CDR1 and CDR2 are SGHRS and YFSETQ. The CDR3 has 14 residues. The CDR3 here is CASSLGGPPYEQYF. Together with reference TRBV5-1 and TRBJ2-7, the CDR3 gives the full variable domain: KAGVTQTPRYLIKTRGQQVTLSCSPISGHRSVSWYQQTPGQGLQFLFEYFSETQRNKGNFPGRFSGRQFSNSRSEMNVSTLELGDSALYLCASSLGGPPYEQYFGPGTRLTVT.

The chain combines TRBV28 with TRBJ2-5; without DNA, the TCRdb call of TRBD2 cannot be checked. The germline V gene has CDR1 MDHEN and CDR2 SYDVKM. The CDR3 is 14 amino acids. CDR3 amino acids: CASRNFGLEETQYF.

J is TRBJ1-1 and V is TRBV7-3. There are 15 residues in the CDR3. CDR1 and CDR2 from the germline V gene are SGHTA and FQGTGA. CDR3 sequence reads: CASSLTAGMNTEAFF. Complete variable domain (other parts from reference TRBV7-3 and TRBJ1-1): GAGVSQTPSNKVTEKGKYVELRCDPISGHTALYWYRQSLGQGPEFLIYFQGTGAADDSGLPNDRFFAVRPEGSVSTLKIQRTERGDSAVYLCASSLTAGMNTEAFFGQGTRLTVV.